Below, 24 T cell receptor beta chains from the same sample are listed, as sequenced in a study of radiation and T cells in renal cell carcinoma. Regarding time point: baseline pretreatment blood. Sample treatment: 15 Gy SBRT to primary tumor, nephrectomy 4 weeks later. Measured with immunoSEQ multiplex PCR; TCRdb has only the in-frame clones, and not every one. Of just over 95,000 clones detected, roughly 90% appear once; the ten largest clones hold 6.5% to 8.5%. This specimen was blood, taken from a patient whose treatment included radiotherapy and nephrectomy. The source is a man aged 45-65 years with renal cell carcinoma.

The chain joins TRBV5-1 to TRBJ2-3; 8 nucleotides line up with TRBD2. Losses at the gene ends were 0 bases for V and 6 bases for J; bases not matched to a gene: 9. This CDR3 is 16 amino acids long. The germline gives CDR1 SGHRS, CDR2 YFSETQ. CDR3 amino acids: CASSLEAGGPQDTQYF. CDR3 DNA: TGCGCCAGCAGCTTGGAGGCGGGAGGACCGCAGGATACGCAGTATTTT.

The genes are TRBV4-3 and TRBJ2-7; 7 nucleotides align to TRBD2. Per germline, CDR1 LGHNA and CDR2 YSLEER. CDR3 size: 15 residues. After removal of 0 bases from V and 6 bases from J, the junction contained 8 bases not matched to a gene. The CDR3 nucleotides read TGCGCCAGCAGCCAAGAGGCTAGCGGTATTGGCGAGCAGTACTTC. This sequence encodes CASSQEASGIGEQYF.

The chain couples TRBV4-1 to TRBJ2-2; 7 nucleotides agree with TRBD1. From germline, CDR1 is MGHRA and CDR2 YSYEKL. The CDR3 runs to 15 residues. Unmatched junction bases numbered 10, after V lost 4 bases and J lost 8 bases. The CDR3 DNA follows: TGCGCCAGCAGCCCCGACAGGGTATTGGCTGGGGAGCTGTTTTTT. Its translation is CASSPDRVLAGELFF.

J is TRBJ2-7 and V is TRBV9; TRBD1 or TRBD2 may be the D gene (8 bases each). Per the germline V gene, CDR1 is SGDLS and CDR2 is YYNGEE. The ends were cut back, 2 bases at V and 11 bases at J, with 20 bases in the middle. The CDR3 covers 14 residues. The chain's CDR3 is CASSVGGDRFEEYF. The CDR3 DNA is TGTGCCAGCAGCGTCGGGGGGGACAGGTTTGAGGAGTACTTC.

This clone was counted a single time. The chain employs TRBV9 and TRBJ2-1, with D uncertain. The CDR3 extends over 14 amino acids. V was shortened by 3 bases and J by 10 bases, with 17 bases between the two germline ends. Looked up from germline, CDR1 is SGDLS and CDR2 is YYNGEE. The CDR3 sequence: CASSGQPSETEQFF. The CDR3 DNA follows: TGTGCCAGCAGCGGACAACCCTCCGAGACAGAGCAGTTCTTC.

The chain uses TRBV2 and TRBJ1-2; weak D call: TRBD1 (5 bases). Per the germline V gene, CDR1 is SNHLY and CDR2 is FYNNEI. The CDR3 contains 14 residues. V lost 4 bases and J lost 5, with 14 bases in between. CDR3 nucleotide sequence: TGTGCCAGCAGTGGACAGCGAATCCAATATGGCTACACCTTC. It yields the protein CASSGQRIQYGYTF.

The CDR3 here is CASSPGQLYREGYTF. The CDR3 bases are TGCGCCAGCAGCCCGGGACAGCTCTATAGGGAAGGCTACACCTTC. This sequence joins TRBV4-1 and TRBJ1-2, with 7 bases lining up with TRBD1. CDR1 and CDR2 (germline): MGHRA, YSYEKL. CDR3 length equals 15 residues. Germline trimming cut 4 bases from V and 8 bases from J; bases unmatched to any gene: 13.

Only one count was recorded for this clone. The V gene is TRBV5-4, the J gene TRBJ2-1; 9 bases line up with TRBD1. Germline CDR1 reads SGHNT; CDR2 reads YYREEE (reference sequence). The CDR3 is 15 residues long. After removal of 1 base from V and 8 bases from J, the junction contained 7 bases not matched to a gene. CDR3 protein: CASSLWDRVYDEQFF. The CDR3 DNA sequence: TGTGCCAGCAGCTTGTGGGACAGGGTTTATGATGAGCAGTTCTTC.

This chain uses TRBV5-1 with TRBJ2-5, with TRBD1 matching 8 bases. Germline V CDR1 and CDR2: SGHRS, YFSETQ. This CDR3 region has 16 residues. After removal of 3 bases from V and 3 bases from J, the junction contained 10 bases not matched to a gene. The CDR3 protein is CASSSRGLVVEETQYF. The CDR3 DNA is TGCGCCAGCAGCTCCAGGGGGCTGGTGGTTGAAGAGACCCAGTACTTC.

The V call is TRBV5-1, the J call TRBJ1-4, with no clear D. CDR3 length equals 13 residues. Looked up from germline, CDR1 is SGHRS and CDR2 is YFSETQ. V lost 4 bases to trimming and J lost 3 bases, with 7 bases between them. CDR3 nucleotides: TGCGCCAGCAGCAACAGCCCTAATGAAAAACTGTTTTTT. Its protein is CASSNSPNEKLFF. The full variable domain, with the rest looked up from reference TRBV5-1 and TRBJ1-4, is KAGVTQTPRYLIKTRGQQVTLSCSPISGHRSVSWYQQTPGQGLQFLFEYFSETQRNKGNFPGRFSGRQFSNSRSEMNVSTLELGDSALYLCASSNSPNEKLFFGSGTQLSVL.

Only a few counts were recorded for this clone. J is TRBJ2-7 and V is TRBV7-6; D not resolved. Trimming took off 3 bases at V and 1 base at J, with 10 bases between the two ends. Germline V gene sequence: CDR1 SGHVS, CDR2 FNYEAQ. The CDR3 extends over 14 amino acids. The CDR3 coding sequence is TGTGCCAGCAGCTTGATGGGGAAATCCTACGAGCAGTACTTC. Its protein product is CASSLMGKSYEQYF.

The rearrangement links TRBV7-7 to TRBJ2-7, with 7 bases that match TRBD2. The CDR3 runs 15 residues. The V gene's germline CDR1 is SSHAT and CDR2 FNYEAQ (reference sequence). Written as DNA, the CDR3 is TGTGCTAGCGGGTCAAATACAGGAAGACCCTACGAGCAGTACTTC. It yields the protein CASGSNTGRPYEQYF.

This rearrangement joins TRBV19 to TRBJ2-7; 8 positions agree with TRBD2. J lost 3 bases, V lost 2 bases, and 9 bases had no gene match. Germline loops: CDR1 LNHDA, CDR2 SQIVND (reference sequence). This CDR3 is 16 amino acids long. CDR3 DNA sequence: TGTGCCAGTAGTATATGGGGCAGCGGGAGAGTCTACGAGCAGTACTTC. It translates to CASSIWGSGRVYEQYF.

The chain couples TRBV27 to TRBJ2-7; the match to TRBD2 covers 7 bases. V shed 4 bases, J shed 1 base, and the junction held 7 bases outside the gene matches. Germline V gene lookup returns CDR1 MNHEY and CDR2 SMNVEV (reference sequence). This CDR3 region has 15 residues. The CDR3 sequence: CASSSWGGFSYEQYF. The CDR3 DNA reads TGTGCCAGCAGTTCCTGGGGGGGATTTTCCTACGAGCAGTACTTC.

The rearrangement links TRBV11-1 to TRBJ1-1; 8 nucleotides line up with TRBD1. Trimming removed 5 bases from V and 1 base from J; junction bases left unmatched: 3. The CDR3 has 14 residues. CDR1 SGHAT and CDR2 FQDESV come from the germline V gene (reference sequence). CDR3 amino acids: CASSHGQGNTEAFF. CDR3 DNA: TGTGCCAGCAGCCACGGACAGGGGAACACTGAAGCTTTCTTT.

The genes are TRBV5-1 and TRBJ2-5, with no clear D. Germline V gene data show CDR1 as SGHRS and CDR2 as YFSETQ. V lost 4 bases to trimming and J lost 1 base, with 8 bases between them. CDR3 length: 13 residues. The DNA for the CDR3 is TGCGCCAGCAGCCCCGACGGCCAAGAGACCCAGTACTTC. Residues: CASSPDGQETQYF.

This rearrangement joins TRBV29-1 to TRBJ2-3; 7 nucleotides line up with TRBD2. This CDR3 region has 14 residues. V was clipped by 3 bases and J by 3 bases; unmatched bases: 6. Germline V CDR1 and CDR2: SQVTM, ANQGSEA. DNA of the CDR3: TGCAGCGTTGACTGGGTAGCGGGTACAGATACGCAGTATTTT. Encoded protein: CSVDWVAGTDTQYF.

The rearrangement uses TRBV7-3 and TRBJ1-5; a weak D match, TRBD1 (5 bases). The germline V and J ends were trimmed by 2 bases and 5 bases, with 7 bases remaining between them. Germline V gene data show CDR1 as SGHTA and CDR2 as FQGTGA. The CDR3 consists of 13 residues. CDR3 sequence (DNA): TGTGCCAGCAGCTTAGGGGCGGATCAGCCCCAGCATTTT. This gives the protein CASSLGADQPQHF.

The chain has TRBV6-1 and TRBJ1-2; D is perhaps TRBD1 (6 bases). Germline assignment: CDR1 MNHNS and CDR2 SASEGT. V was pared by 6 bases and J by 4 bases, with 18 bases between. This CDR3 has 15 amino acids. Written as DNA, the CDR3 is TGTGCCAGCAGCGTGACAACAGGGTCCAGCTATGGCTACACCTTC. Translating gives CASSVTTGSSYGYTF.

V is TRBV29-1 and J is TRBJ2-7; D is unresolved. In germline, CDR1 is SQVTM, CDR2 ANQGSEA. The CDR3 extends over 13 amino acids. Trimming pared 6 bases from V and 5 bases from J, leaving 17 bases between. The CDR3 loop reads CSVGPGFFNEQYF. In DNA form, the CDR3 reads TGCAGCGTCGGCCCCGGTTTTTTCAACGAGCAGTACTTC.

This rearrangement joins TRBV4-1 to TRBJ2-1; 10 bases line up with TRBD2. The CDR3 is 16 amino acids. The germline CDR1 and CDR2 sequences are MGHRA and YSYEKL. Trimming at V came to 4 bases and at J to 8 bases, leaving 11 bases not matched to a gene. The CDR3 coding sequence is TGCGCCAGCAGCCTTAGGGGTCTAGCGGGAGTCGATGAGCAGTTCTTC. Its protein product is CASSLRGLAGVDEQFF.

The gene calls are TRBV5-1 and TRBJ2-5; no firm D call. Trimming left V 3 bases short and J 3 bases short, with 12 bases between. CDR3 length equals 14 residues. Germline CDR1 is SGHRS and CDR2 is YFSETQ. CDR3: CASSSPPVEETQYF. The CDR3 DNA reads as TGCGCCAGCAGCTCGCCGCCGGTCGAAGAGACCCAGTACTTC.

The CDR3 protein is CASSLDNYQPQHF. The DNA of the CDR3 is TGTGCCAGCAGCTTAGACAATTATCAGCCCCAGCATTTT. The rearrangement joins TRBV7-9 to TRBJ1-5; no reliable D call. There are 13 residues in the CDR3. Trimming left V 1 base short and J 5 bases short, with 6 bases between. The germline V gene encodes CDR1 SEHNR and CDR2 FQNEAQ (reference sequence).

The V gene is TRBV30, the J gene TRBJ2-3; the match to TRBD2 covers 11 bases. J lost 1 base, V lost 8 bases, and 2 bases had no gene match. CDR1 and CDR2 (germline): GTSNPN, SVGIG (reference sequence). The CDR3 runs 13 residues. The CDR3 protein is CAQTSGGTDTQYF. CDR3 nucleotide sequence: TGTGCCCAGACTAGCGGGGGCACAGATACGCAGTATTTT.